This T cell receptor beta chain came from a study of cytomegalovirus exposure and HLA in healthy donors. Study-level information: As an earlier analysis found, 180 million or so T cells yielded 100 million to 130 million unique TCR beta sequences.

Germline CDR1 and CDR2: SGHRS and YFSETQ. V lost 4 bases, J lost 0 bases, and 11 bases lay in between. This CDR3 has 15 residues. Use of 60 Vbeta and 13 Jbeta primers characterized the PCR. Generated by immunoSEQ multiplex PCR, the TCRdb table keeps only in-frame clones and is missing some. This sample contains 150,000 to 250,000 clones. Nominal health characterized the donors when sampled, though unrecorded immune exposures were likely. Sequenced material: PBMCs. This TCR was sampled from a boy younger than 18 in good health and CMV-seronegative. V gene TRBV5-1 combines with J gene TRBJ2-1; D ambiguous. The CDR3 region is CASSEGESSYNEQFF. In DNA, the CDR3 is TGCGCCAGCAGCGAAGGAGAGAGCTCCTACAATGAGCAGTTCTTC.